This T cell receptor beta chain stems from a study of response to subunit inactivated influenza vaccine. TCRdb recomputed calls from the RT-PCR reads with MiXCR, one row per CDR3 protein. The data show hundreds of thousands of distinct CDR3 sequences, with less than 20% seen just once and approximately 10% held by the top ten. In the case of this clonotype: Its antigen is not known.

Findings and limits, study-wide: The authors suggested that every seasonal influenza vaccination recruits few new T cells.

The CDR3 has 15 amino acids. CDR1 and CDR2 (germline): SNHLY, FYNNEI. The ends were cut back, 3 bases at V and 0 bases at J, with 11 bases in the middle. The chain uses TRBV2 and TRBJ2-5; D might be TRBD2 (6 bases). The receptor's source is a middle-aged man who received an inactivated influenza vaccine. Sequenced here: PBMCs from blood, sampled about 13 days after vaccination. The CDR3 sequence: CASSDGTAYQETQYF. CDR3 DNA sequence: TGTGCCAGCAGTGACGGGACTGCATACCAAGAGACCCAGTACTTC. Full variable domain (remainder filled in from reference TRBV2 and TRBJ2-5): EPEVTQTPSHQVTQMGQEVILRCVPISNHLYFYWYRQILGQKVEFLVSFYNNEISEKSEIFDDQFSVERPDGSNFTLKIRSTKLEDSAMYFCASSDGTAYQETQYFGPGTRLLVL.